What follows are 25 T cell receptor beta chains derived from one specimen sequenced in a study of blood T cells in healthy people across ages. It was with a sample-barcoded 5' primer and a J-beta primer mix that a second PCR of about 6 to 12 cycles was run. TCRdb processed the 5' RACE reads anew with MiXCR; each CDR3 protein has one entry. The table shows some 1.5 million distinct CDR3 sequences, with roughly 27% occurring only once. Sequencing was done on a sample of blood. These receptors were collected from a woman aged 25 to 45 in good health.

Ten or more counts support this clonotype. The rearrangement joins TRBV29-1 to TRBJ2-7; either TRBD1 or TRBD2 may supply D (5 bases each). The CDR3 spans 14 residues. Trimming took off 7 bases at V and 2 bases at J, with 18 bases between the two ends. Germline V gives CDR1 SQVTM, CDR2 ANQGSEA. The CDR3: CSAKTGTSTYEQYF. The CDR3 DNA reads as TGCAGCGCTAAAACCGGGACGTCGACCTACGAGCAGTACTTC.

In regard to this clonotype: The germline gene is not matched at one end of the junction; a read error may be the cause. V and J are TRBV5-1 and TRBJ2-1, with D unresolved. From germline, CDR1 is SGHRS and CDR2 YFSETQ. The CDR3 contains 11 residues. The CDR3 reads CARSLGGEQFF. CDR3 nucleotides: TGCGCCCGCAGCTTGGGTGGTGAGCAGTTCTTC.

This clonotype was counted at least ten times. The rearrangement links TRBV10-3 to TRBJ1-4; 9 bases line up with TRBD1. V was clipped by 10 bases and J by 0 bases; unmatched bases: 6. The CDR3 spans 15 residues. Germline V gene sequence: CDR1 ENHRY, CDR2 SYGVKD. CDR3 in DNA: TGTGCCACCGCGGACAGGGGAGCAACTAATGAAAAACTGTTTTTT. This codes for CATADRGATNEKLFF.

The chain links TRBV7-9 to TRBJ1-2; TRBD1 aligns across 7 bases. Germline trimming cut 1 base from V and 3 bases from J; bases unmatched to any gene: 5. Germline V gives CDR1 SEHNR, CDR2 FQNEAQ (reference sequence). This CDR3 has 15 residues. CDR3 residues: CASSLGATGHYGYTF. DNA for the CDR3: TGTGCCAGCAGCTTAGGCGCGACAGGGCACTATGGCTACACCTTC.

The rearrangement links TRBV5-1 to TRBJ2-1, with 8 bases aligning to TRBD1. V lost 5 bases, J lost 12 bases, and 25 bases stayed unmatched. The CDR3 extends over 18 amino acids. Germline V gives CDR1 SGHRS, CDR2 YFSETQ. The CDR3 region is CASRRGQVTLGTHGGQFF. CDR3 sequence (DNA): TGCGCCAGCAGGCGGGGACAGGTCACACTTGGCACACACGGTGGGCAGTTCTTC. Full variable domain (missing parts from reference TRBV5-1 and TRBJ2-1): KAGVTQTPRYLIKTRGQQVTLSCSPISGHRSVSWYQQTPGQGLQFLFEYFSETQRNKGNFPGRFSGRQFSNSRSEMNVSTLELGDSALYLCASRRGQVTLGTHGGQFFGPGTRLTVL.

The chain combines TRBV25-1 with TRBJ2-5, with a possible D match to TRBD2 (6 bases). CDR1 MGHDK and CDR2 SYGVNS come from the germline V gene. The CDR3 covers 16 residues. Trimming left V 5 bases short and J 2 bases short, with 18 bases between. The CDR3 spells CASSPAGRGGQETQYF. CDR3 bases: TGTGCCAGCAGTCCAGCGGGCCGTGGGGGTCAAGAGACCCAGTACTTC.

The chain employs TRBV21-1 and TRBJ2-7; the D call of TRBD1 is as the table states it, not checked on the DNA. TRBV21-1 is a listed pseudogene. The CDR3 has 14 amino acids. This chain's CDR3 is CASSSQDRAYEQYF. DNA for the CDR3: TGTGCCAGCAGCTCACAGGACCGCGCCTACGAGCAGTACTTC.

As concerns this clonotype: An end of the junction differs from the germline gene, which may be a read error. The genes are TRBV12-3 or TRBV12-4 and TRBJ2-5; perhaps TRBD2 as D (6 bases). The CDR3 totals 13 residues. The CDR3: CACSFSGEETQYF. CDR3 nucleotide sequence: TGTGCCTGCAGTTTTTCGGGGGAAGAGACCCAGTACTTC.

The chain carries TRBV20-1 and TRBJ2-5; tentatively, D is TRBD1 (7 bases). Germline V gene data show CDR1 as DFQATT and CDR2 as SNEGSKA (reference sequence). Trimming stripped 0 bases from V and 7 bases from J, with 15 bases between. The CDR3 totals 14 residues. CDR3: CSARDQGGVLTQYF. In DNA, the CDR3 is TGCAGTGCTAGAGACCAGGGGGGTGTGTTGACCCAGTACTTC.

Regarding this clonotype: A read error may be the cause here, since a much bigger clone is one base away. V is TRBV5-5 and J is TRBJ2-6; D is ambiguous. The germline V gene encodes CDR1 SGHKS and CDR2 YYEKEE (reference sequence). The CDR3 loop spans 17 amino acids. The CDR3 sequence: CASSLAPVTSGVNVLTF. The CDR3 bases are TGTGCCAGCAGCTTGGCCCCCGTTACCTCTGGGGTCAACGTCCTGACTTTC.

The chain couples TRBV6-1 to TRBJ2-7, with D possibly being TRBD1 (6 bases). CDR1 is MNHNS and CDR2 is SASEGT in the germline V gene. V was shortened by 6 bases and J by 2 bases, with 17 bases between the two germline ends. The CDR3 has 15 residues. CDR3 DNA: TGTGCCAGCAGCTTGACCGGGACACCTACCTACGAGCAGTACTTC. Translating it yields CASSLTGTPTYEQYF.

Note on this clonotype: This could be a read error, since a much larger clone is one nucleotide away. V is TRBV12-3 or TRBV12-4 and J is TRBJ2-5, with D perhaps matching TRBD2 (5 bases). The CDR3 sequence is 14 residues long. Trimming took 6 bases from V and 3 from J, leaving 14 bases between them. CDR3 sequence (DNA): TGTGCCAGCAGCAAAGCCGAGACTAAAGAGACCCAGTACTTC. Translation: CASSKAETKETQYF.

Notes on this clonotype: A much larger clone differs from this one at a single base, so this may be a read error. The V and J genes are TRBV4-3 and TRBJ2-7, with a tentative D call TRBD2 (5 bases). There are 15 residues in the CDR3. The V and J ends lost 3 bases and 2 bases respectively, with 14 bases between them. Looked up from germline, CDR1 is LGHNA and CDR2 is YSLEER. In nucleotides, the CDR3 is TGCGCCAGCAGCCAGGCTATCGGGGTCCCCTACGAGCAGTACTTC. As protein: CASSQAIGVPYEQYF.

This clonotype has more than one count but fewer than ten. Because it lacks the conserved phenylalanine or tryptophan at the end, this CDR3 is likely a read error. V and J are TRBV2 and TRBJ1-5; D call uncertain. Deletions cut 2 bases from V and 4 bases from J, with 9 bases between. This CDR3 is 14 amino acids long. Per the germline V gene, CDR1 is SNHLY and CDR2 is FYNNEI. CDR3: CASSEQRGNQPQHV. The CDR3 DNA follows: TGTGCCAGCAGTGAACAGCGGGGAAATCAGCCCCAGCATGTT.

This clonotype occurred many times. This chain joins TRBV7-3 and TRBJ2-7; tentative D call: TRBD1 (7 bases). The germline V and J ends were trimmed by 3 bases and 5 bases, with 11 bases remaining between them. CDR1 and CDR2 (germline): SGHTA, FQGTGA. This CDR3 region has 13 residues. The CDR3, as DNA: TGTGCCAGCAGCTTGCAGGGGGGCCACGAGCAGTACTTC. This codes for CASSLQGGHEQYF.

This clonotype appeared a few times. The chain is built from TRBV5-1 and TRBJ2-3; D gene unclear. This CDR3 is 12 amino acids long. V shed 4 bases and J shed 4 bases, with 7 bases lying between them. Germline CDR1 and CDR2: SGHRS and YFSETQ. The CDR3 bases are TGCGCCAGCAGCCCGGTGTCAGATACGCAGTATTTT. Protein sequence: CASSPVSDTQYF.

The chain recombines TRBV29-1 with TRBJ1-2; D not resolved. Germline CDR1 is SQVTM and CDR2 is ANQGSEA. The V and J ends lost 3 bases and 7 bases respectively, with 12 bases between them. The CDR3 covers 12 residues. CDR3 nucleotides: TGCAGCGTTGAGGCCCGGGTCGCTGGCTACACCTTC. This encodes CSVEARVAGYTF.

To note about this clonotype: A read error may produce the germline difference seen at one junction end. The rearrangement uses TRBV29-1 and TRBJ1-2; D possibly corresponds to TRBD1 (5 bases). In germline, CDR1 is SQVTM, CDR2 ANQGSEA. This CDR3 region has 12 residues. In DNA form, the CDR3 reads TGCAGCGTTGCCAGGGCGGGGGATGGCCACACCTTC. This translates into CSVARAGDGHTF.

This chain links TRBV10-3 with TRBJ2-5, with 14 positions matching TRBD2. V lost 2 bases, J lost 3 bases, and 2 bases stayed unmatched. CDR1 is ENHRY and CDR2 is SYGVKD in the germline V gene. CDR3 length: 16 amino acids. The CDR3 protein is CAISEGTSGREETQYF. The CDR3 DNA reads TGTGCCATCAGTGAGGGGACTAGCGGGAGAGAAGAGACCCAGTACTTC.

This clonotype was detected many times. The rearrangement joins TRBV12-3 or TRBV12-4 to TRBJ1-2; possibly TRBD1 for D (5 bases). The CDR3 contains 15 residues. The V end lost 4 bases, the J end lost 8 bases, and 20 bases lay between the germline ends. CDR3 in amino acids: CASSSVQKGSGGYTF. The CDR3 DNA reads TGTGCCAGCAGTTCAGTTCAGAAGGGGTCTGGCGGCTACACCTTC.

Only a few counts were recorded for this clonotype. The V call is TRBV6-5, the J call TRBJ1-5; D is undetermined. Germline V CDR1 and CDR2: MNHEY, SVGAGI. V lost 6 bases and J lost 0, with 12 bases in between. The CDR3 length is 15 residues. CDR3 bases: TGTGCCAGCAGCCCCCGGCAGGATAGCAATCAGCCCCAGCATTTT. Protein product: CASSPRQDSNQPQHF.

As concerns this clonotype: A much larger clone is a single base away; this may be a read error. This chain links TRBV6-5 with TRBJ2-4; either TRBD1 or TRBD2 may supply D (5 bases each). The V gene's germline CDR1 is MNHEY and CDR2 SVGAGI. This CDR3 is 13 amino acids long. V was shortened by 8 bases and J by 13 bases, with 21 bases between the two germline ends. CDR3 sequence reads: CASGWDGSYGQYF. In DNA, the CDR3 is TGTGCCAGCGGGTGGGACGGGTCCTACGGGCAGTACTTC.

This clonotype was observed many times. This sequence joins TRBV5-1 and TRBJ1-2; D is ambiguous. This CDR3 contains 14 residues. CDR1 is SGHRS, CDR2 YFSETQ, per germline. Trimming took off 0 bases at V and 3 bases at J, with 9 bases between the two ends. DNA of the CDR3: TGCGCCAGCAGCTTGGGGGGTAGTGACTATGGCTACACCTTC. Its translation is CASSLGGSDYGYTF. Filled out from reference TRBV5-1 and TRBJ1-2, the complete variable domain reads KAGVTQTPRYLIKTRGQQVTLSCSPISGHRSVSWYQQTPGQGLQFLFEYFSETQRNKGNFPGRFSGRQFSNSRSEMNVSTLELGDSALYLCASSLGGSDYGYTFGSGTRLTVV.

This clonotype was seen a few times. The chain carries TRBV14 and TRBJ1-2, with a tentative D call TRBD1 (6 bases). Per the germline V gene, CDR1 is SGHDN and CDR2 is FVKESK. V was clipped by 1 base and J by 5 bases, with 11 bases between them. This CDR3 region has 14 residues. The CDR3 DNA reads TGTGCCAGCAGCCAAGGGACAGTAGGATATGGCTACACCTTC. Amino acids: CASSQGTVGYGYTF.

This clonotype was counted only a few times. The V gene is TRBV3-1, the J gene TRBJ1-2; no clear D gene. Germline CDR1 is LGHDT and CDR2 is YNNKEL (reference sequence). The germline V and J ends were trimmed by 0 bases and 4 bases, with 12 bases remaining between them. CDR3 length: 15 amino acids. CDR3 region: CASSQDATVIYGYTF. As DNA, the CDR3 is TGTGCCAGCAGCCAAGACGCGACGGTGATCTATGGCTACACCTTC.